Ten or more counts support the clone carrying this T cell receptor beta chain. CDR3-region Arm-PCR and iRepertoire HTBI primers produced the TCR beta libraries. TCRdb fed the multiplex PCR reads into MiXCR, producing one record per CDR3 protein. The sample contains about 440,000 distinct CDR3 sequences, about 15% of which appear only once. This record comes from a study of regulatory T cells in long-lasting Graves disease. Documented time point: newly diagnosed GD, antithyroid drugs for less than 3 months. Scientists built the TCR library using RNA that was extracted from PBMCs. The same specimen was also included in a second study, on T cells in Graves' hyperthyroidism and ophthalmopathy. This second study notes: Using the HTBI primer set, a first-round RT-PCR was run on the TCR CDR3.

The receptor's source is a woman aged 18-30 years with Graves disease. Specimen: peripheral blood mononuclear cells (PBMCs), collected at new diagnosis, from a patient treated with antithyroid drugs.

CDR3 sequence reads: CSASGGLAGGGETQYF. The CDR3 nucleotides are TGCAGTGCTAGTGGGGGACTAGCGGGAGGTGGAGAGACCCAGTACTTC. The chain links TRBV20-1 to TRBJ2-5; 15 bases agree with TRBD2. CDR1 DFQATT and CDR2 SNEGSKA come from the germline V gene (reference sequence). V lost 3 bases to trimming and J lost 4 bases; unmatched junction nucleotides: 6. CDR3 size: 16 residues.